The clone carrying this T cell receptor beta chain appeared once. The target antigen is unknown. These data originate in a study of T cell responses to AZD1222 COVID-19 vaccine. General study results and limits: Spike-spanning, vaccine-associated CD4 TCRs were dominant at 160-218 and 743-854. The donor cohort was predominantly white British with a female majority, and clonal diversity may have been underestimated. When two AZD1222 doses had been given, Spike-specific TCR breadth and depth rose.

The CDR3 is made up of 13 amino acids. CDR1 is SGHRS, CDR2 YFSETQ, per germline. The junction had 3 bases not matched to a gene; V was cut back by 4 bases and J by 6 bases. TCRdb keeps only in-frame clones here, not all; method: immunoSEQ multiplex PCR. The repertoire holds around 130,000 clones, with about nine tenths as singletons. Second-dose schedules of about 4 or about 12 weeks were combined. The chain carries TRBV5-1 and TRBJ2-2, with 7 bases lining up with TRBD1. The sequenced sample was peripheral blood, obtained 28 days after the second AZD1222 dose. This receptor was obtained from an adult who received the AZD1222 COVID-19 vaccine. CDR3 DNA: TGCGCCAGCAGCGAGACAGGGTCCGGGGAGCTGTTTTTT. It encodes CASSETGSGELFF.